These 5 T cell receptor beta chains originate from one sample sequenced in a study of PD-L1 blockade in urothelial cancer. The repertoire was sequenced with immunoSEQ multiplex PCR; TCRdb's copy has only in-frame clones and lacks some. The data hold 80,000 to 130,000 clones, with roughly nine tenths observed a single time. The source was PBMCs, collected around atezolizumab (anti-PD-L1) treatment. The receptors here all came from a woman aged 80 or over with urothelial cancer.

The chain employs TRBV9 and TRBJ2-3, with D tentatively TRBD2 (6 bases). V dropped 4 bases and J dropped 6 bases, with 15 bases sitting between them. CDR3 size: 14 residues. Looked up from germline, CDR1 is SGDLS and CDR2 is YYNGEE. The CDR3 bases are TGTGCCAGCAGCCGGAGGGTGGGGGATGATACGCAGTATTTT. Its translation is CASSRRVGDDTQYF.

This sequence joins TRBV29-1 and TRBJ1-2; perhaps TRBD1 as D (6 bases). In germline, CDR1 is SQVTM, CDR2 ANQGSEA. Trimming pared 6 bases from V and 7 bases from J, leaving 21 bases between. This CDR3 region has 14 residues. This CDR3 is CSVQKKTRGGGYTF. The CDR3 DNA reads TGCAGCGTCCAGAAAAAAACGAGAGGGGGTGGCTACACCTTC.

This chain connects TRBV6-6 to TRBJ2-4; D remains unclear. This CDR3 has 14 residues. Deletions cut 6 bases from V and 5 bases from J, with 14 bases between. CDR1 MNHNY and CDR2 SVGAGI come from the germline V gene (reference sequence). Here the CDR3 reads CASRPSLGENIQYF. CDR3 in DNA: TGTGCCAGCAGACCATCTCTGGGCGAAAACATTCAGTACTTC.

The V gene is TRBV7-2, the J gene TRBJ2-1; tentative D call: TRBD1 (5 bases). V was trimmed by 1 base and J by 6 bases, leaving 13 bases between them. From germline, CDR1 is SGHTA and CDR2 FQGNSA. The CDR3 extends over 15 amino acids. The DNA of the CDR3 is TGTGCCAGCAGCTTAGGGAGTCAGGGTCGCAATGAGCAGTTCTTC. Amino acids: CASSLGSQGRNEQFF.

The chain recombines TRBV7-2 with TRBJ2-1; D call uncertain. CDR1 and CDR2 (germline): SGHTA, FQGNSA. The CDR3 sequence is 13 residues long. With 1 base removed from V and 15 bases from J, the gap between germline ends came to 16 bases. The CDR3 spells CASSLEPRDLLFF. The CDR3 DNA sequence: TGTGCCAGCAGCTTAGAGCCGCGAGACTTGTTGTTCTTC.